This TCR beta chain was observed in a study of shared clonotypes between healthy human individuals. Study-wide context: CD4 naive cells filled three plates per donor, CD4 memory three, CD8 naive two and CD8 memory one.

Findings and caveats of the study: Clonotype sharing among the donors was expected to vary with sequencing depth. Naive subsets generally exceeded memory subsets in estimated richness.

Germline trimming cut 2 bases from V and 3 bases from J; bases unmatched to any gene: 4. Germline-derived CDR1 and CDR2 are MNHEY and SMNVEV (reference sequence). The CDR3 covers 14 residues. Clones were sequenced by immunoSEQ multiplex PCR, and TCRdb holds only the in-frame ones, with some missing. The sample has roughly 1,800,000 clones, about 95% seen once. Of note for this clone: As yet, its antigen is unknown.

Cells designated naive CD8 were CD45RO-negative and were positively selected for CCR7, with terminally differentiated effector memory CD45RA+ cells excluded. The sample taken for sequencing was naive CD8+ T cells sorted from blood. V usage is TRBV27 and J usage is TRBJ2-7; 7 nucleotides align to TRBD2. This receptor was identified in a man younger than 30 in good health. CDR3 bases: TGTGCCAGCAGTTTACCAGGCGGGGGCTACGAGCAGTACTTC. Amino acids: CASSLPGGGYEQYF.